The next 24 T cell receptor beta chains were all read from a single sample in a study of molecular identifiers for immune sequencing clone quantification. TCRdb itself ran the PCR reads through MiXCR, one entry per CDR3 protein. The data hold 90,000 or so distinct CDR3 sequences, with around a fifth observed a single time. The sample comprised naive CD8+ T cells from blood, with Jurkat cell RNA spiked in. Specified subset: FACS-sorted CD8+CD4-CCR7+CD45RA+ naive T cells. These receptors originate from a human donor in good health. Some libraries in this study had Jurkat cell RNA spiked in.

This clonotype showed up many times. J is TRBJ1-5 and V is TRBV7-2, with TRBD1 matching 7 bases. The V and J ends lost 5 bases and 2 bases, in that order; junction bases with no gene match: 6. The CDR3 is 15 amino acids. The V gene's germline CDR1 is SGHTA and CDR2 FQGNSA. CDR3 DNA: TGTGCCAGCAGCACATCAACAGGGGGCAATCAGCCCCAGCATTTT. Translation: CASSTSTGGNQPQHF.

This chain links TRBV4-3 with TRBJ2-2, with D unclear. The germline gives CDR1 LGHNA, CDR2 YSLEER. Deletions cut 1 base from V and 1 base from J, with 4 bases between. The CDR3 totals 14 residues. The CDR3 protein is CASSQVENTGELFF. CDR3 DNA sequence: TGCGCCAGCAGCCAAGTGGAGAACACCGGGGAGCTGTTTTTT.

For this clonotype: One base away lies a much larger clone, so this may be a sequencing read error. The chain links TRBV13 to TRBJ2-7, with D perhaps matching TRBD2 (7 bases). In germline, CDR1 is PRHDT, CDR2 FYEKMQ (reference sequence). V was cut by 4 bases and J by 7 bases, with 17 bases left in between. The CDR3 extends over 14 amino acids. CDR3 DNA sequence: TGTGCCAGCAGCTCTGAACGGGGGGCGCGTGAGCAGTACTTC. Protein sequence: CASSSERGAREQYF.

This clonotype was recorded many times. V is TRBV6-2 or TRBV6-3 and J is TRBJ2-2; D is unresolved. The CDR3 totals 11 residues. From germline, CDR1 is MNHEY and CDR2 SVGEGT. Trimming removed 8 bases from V and 7 bases from J, with 8 bases in between. CDR3 sequence (DNA): TGTGCCAGCCATAGGAACGGGGAGCTGTTTTTT. Amino acids: CASHRNGELFF.

This clonotype came up a few times. A much larger clone differs from this one at a single base, so this may be a read error. The chain carries TRBV7-9 and TRBJ2-7; D unclear. CDR3 length: 12 residues. Germline lookup yields CDR1 SEHNR and CDR2 FQNEAQ (reference sequence). The CDR3 DNA sequence: TGTGCCAGCAGCTTATCCGGCCTGGAGCGGTACTTC. Residues: CASSLSGLERYF.

This clonotype has just a few counts. The chain employs TRBV7-2 and TRBJ2-1; TRBD2 matches 9 bases. The CDR3 length is 16 residues. V dropped 3 bases and J dropped 0; count of bases not matched to a gene: 3. The V gene's germline CDR1 is SGHTA and CDR2 FQGNSA. The CDR3 region has the DNA TGTGCCAGCAGCTTCTTTAGCGGGAGCTCCTACAATGAGCAGTTCTTC. As protein: CASSFFSGSSYNEQFF.

This clonotype has ten or more counts. The chain has TRBV12-5 and TRBJ1-1; unclear D gene. CDR1 and CDR2 from the germline V gene are LGHNT and FRNRAP. This CDR3 comprises 13 residues. With 6 bases removed from V and 0 bases from J, the gap between germline ends came to 8 bases. CDR3 protein: CASGILLNTEAFF. The CDR3 bases are TGTGCTAGTGGCATACTCTTGAACACTGAAGCTTTCTTT.

Details on this clonotype: It may be a read error: a sequence one base away is much more abundant. This chain uses TRBV29-1 with TRBJ1-1; D not certain. Germline CDR1 is SQVTM and CDR2 is ANQGSEA. The CDR3 sequence is 16 residues long. Between the trimmed V and J ends, which lost 3 bases and 1 base, there was a span of 18 bases. This CDR3 is CSVDVLVAKPNTEAFF. The CDR3 DNA is TGCAGCGTTGATGTTTTGGTTGCAAAGCCGAACACTGAAGCTTTCTTT.

There are many counts of this clonotype. The rearrangement joins TRBV30 to TRBJ2-1; no reliable D call. From germline, CDR1 is GTSNPN and CDR2 SVGIG (reference sequence). The CDR3 totals 11 residues. V was pared by 1 base and J by 6 bases, with 4 bases between. CDR3 bases: TGTGCCTGGAGTGGACCCAATGAGCAGTTCTTC. Residues: CAWSGPNEQFF. The full variable domain, in which reference TRBV30 and TRBJ2-1 provide the parts outside the CDR3, is SQTIHQWPATLVQPVGSPLSLECTVEGTSNPNLYWYRQAAGRGLQLLFYSVGIGQISSEVPQNLSASRPQDRQFILSSKKLLLSDSGFYLCAWSGPNEQFFGPGTRLTVL.

This clonotype was seen at least ten times. The genes are TRBV5-6 and TRBJ2-3; 8 bases agree with TRBD2. V was pared by 0 bases and J by 2 bases, with 14 bases of the junction left unmatched. The CDR3 runs 19 residues. The germline V gene encodes CDR1 SGHDT and CDR2 YYEEEE. In nucleotides, the CDR3 is TGTGCCAGCAGCTTGGCCAACCGGGGGGGGGGCTACCCCACAGATACGCAGTATTTT. Protein: CASSLANRGGGYPTDTQYF.

V and J are TRBV4-2 and TRBJ2-1, with a tentative D call TRBD2 (6 bases). The CDR3 has 18 residues. The ends were cut back, 0 bases at V and 8 bases at J, with 23 bases in the middle. CDR1 is LGHNA and CDR2 is YNFKEQ in the germline V gene. CDR3 sequence (DNA): TGTGCCAGCAGCCAAGAGGCTAGCAGGAGGGCTGACGTATATGAGCAGTTCTTC. Translation: CASSQEASRRADVYEQFF.

This clonotype was observed a few times. The chain joins TRBV9 to TRBJ2-1; the match to TRBD2 covers 9 bases. There are 17 residues in the CDR3. Germline lookup yields CDR1 SGDLS and CDR2 YYNGEE. The ends lost 0 bases at V and 6 bases at J; junction bases unmatched: 10. The DNA of the CDR3 is TGTGCCAGCAGCGTAGAGATCACTAGCGGGCCGGCCAATGAGCAGTTCTTC. Encoded protein: CASSVEITSGPANEQFF.

The chain combines TRBV15 with TRBJ2-2; 12 bases line up with TRBD2. CDR3 length equals 17 residues. Trimming at V came to 4 bases and at J to 5 bases, leaving 8 bases not matched to a gene. The V gene's germline CDR1 is LNHNV and CDR2 YYDKDF (reference sequence). The CDR3 protein is CATSTAELAGGTGELFF. The CDR3 bases are TGTGCCACCAGCACCGCCGAACTAGCGGGAGGAACCGGGGAGCTGTTTTTT.

This clonotype has only a few counts. This chain uses TRBV19 with TRBJ1-1, with D tentatively TRBD1 (6 bases). Germline V gene sequence: CDR1 LNHDA, CDR2 SQIVND (reference sequence). The ends were cut back, 5 bases at V and 3 bases at J, with 19 bases in the middle. The CDR3 runs to 16 residues. This CDR3 is CASSSWPPYRDTEAFF. The CDR3 region has the DNA TGTGCCAGTAGTTCCTGGCCCCCCTACAGGGACACTGAAGCTTTCTTT.

This clonotype appeared once. A read error may be the cause here, since a much bigger clone is one base away. Because it lacks the conserved phenylalanine or tryptophan at the end, this CDR3 is likely a read error. J is TRBJ2-7 and V is TRBV19; D is undetermined. Trimming removed 3 bases at V and 6 bases at J, with 15 bases between. The CDR3 spans 14 residues. CDR1 and CDR2 from the germline V gene are LNHDA and SQIVND (reference sequence). DNA for the CDR3: TGTGCCAGTAGTATGTCTAAGTATGGATCCGAGCAGTACATC. Translating gives CASSMSKYGSEQYI.

V is TRBV4-1 and J is TRBJ2-7; 12 bases map to TRBD1. The germline CDR1 and CDR2 sequences are MGHRA and YSYEKL. This CDR3 is 15 amino acids long. The V and J ends lost 2 bases and 4 bases, in that order; junction bases with no gene match: 3. CDR3 nucleotide sequence: TGCGCCAGCAGCCAACCGGGACAGGGGGCTTACGAGCAGTACTTC. Protein sequence: CASSQPGQGAYEQYF.

This clonotype has at least ten counts. The chain couples TRBV30 to TRBJ2-5; D not resolved. The CDR3 sequence is 13 residues long. Germline V gives CDR1 GTSNPN, CDR2 SVGIG (reference sequence). Between the trimmed V and J ends, which lost 2 bases and 0 bases, there was a span of 7 bases. The CDR3 sequence is CAWSLGNQETQYF. The CDR3 DNA is TGTGCCTGGAGTTTGGGCAACCAAGAGACCCAGTACTTC.

This clonotype was seen many times. The J gene is TRBJ2-1, the V gene TRBV6-4; D remains unclear. Per the germline V gene, CDR1 is MRHNA and CDR2 is SNTAGT. The V gene lost 0 bases and the J gene lost 9 bases, with 12 bases spanning the gap. The CDR3 is 14 residues long. CDR3 loop: CASSDSGLRGEQFF. CDR3 coding DNA: TGTGCCAGCAGTGACTCTGGCTTGCGCGGTGAGCAGTTCTTC.

This clonotype showed up just once. This may arise from a read error, as a much more abundant clone is one base away. The chain joins TRBV30 to TRBJ2-5, with TRBD2 identical over 7 bases. This CDR3 spans 15 amino acids. Germline CDR1 reads GTSNPN; CDR2 reads SVGIG (reference sequence). The CDR3 region has the DNA TGTGCCTGGAGTACCGGCGGGGGTATCCAAGGGACCCAGTACTTC. The encoded protein is CAWSTGGGIQGTQYF.

V and J are TRBV20-1 and TRBJ2-5; maybe TRBD1 (5 bases). Between the trimmed V and J ends, which lost 7 bases and 4 bases, there was a span of 13 bases. Germline-derived CDR1 and CDR2 are DFQATT and SNEGSKA (reference sequence). CDR3 length equals 12 residues. The CDR3 DNA sequence: TGCAGTGAAGTAGGGGTTTCAGAGACCCAGTACTTC. Encoded protein: CSEVGVSETQYF.

About this clonotype itself: A much larger clone lies a single base off, so this may be a read error. The V gene is TRBV7-9, the J gene TRBJ1-5; D gene unclear. This CDR3 contains 12 residues. Germline loops: CDR1 SEHNR, CDR2 FQNEAQ (reference sequence). The ends were cut back, 1 base at V and 9 bases at J, with 7 bases in the middle. The CDR3 is CASSLDGGPQHF. Written as DNA, the CDR3 is TGTGCCAGCAGCTTAGACGGCGGGCCCCAGCATTTT.

This clonotype was counted many times. At one of its ends the junction is not consistent with the germline gene, which may arise from a read error. The rearrangement uses TRBV2 and TRBJ2-3, with TRBD1 as a possible D gene (5 bases). CDR3 length: 15 residues. CDR1 SNHLY and CDR2 FYNNEI come from the germline V gene. The CDR3 nucleotides are TGTGCCAGCAGTGAACGCCAGGGCAGCATAGATACGCAGTATTTT. It is translated as CASSERQGSIDTQYF.

In its sample, this clonotype was seen many times. This rearrangement joins TRBV10-2 to TRBJ2-3; D is uncertain. The ends were cut back, 0 bases at V and 0 bases at J, with 10 bases in the middle. The CDR3 totals 16 residues. Germline assignment: CDR1 WSHSY and CDR2 SAAADI. This chain's CDR3 is CASSESLHPSTDTQYF. CDR3 DNA: TGCGCCAGCAGTGAGTCTTTACACCCTAGCACAGATACGCAGTATTTT.

This clonotype was picked up a small number of times. A read error may be the cause here, since a much bigger clone is one base away. This chain links TRBV7-6 with TRBJ2-3, with 9 bases identical to TRBD1. This CDR3 has 15 residues. In germline, CDR1 is SGHVS, CDR2 FNYEAQ. The CDR3 DNA follows: TGTGCCAGCGGCTTAGCCACAGGGGGCTGGGATACGCAGTATTTT. Its protein product is CASGLATGGWDTQYF.